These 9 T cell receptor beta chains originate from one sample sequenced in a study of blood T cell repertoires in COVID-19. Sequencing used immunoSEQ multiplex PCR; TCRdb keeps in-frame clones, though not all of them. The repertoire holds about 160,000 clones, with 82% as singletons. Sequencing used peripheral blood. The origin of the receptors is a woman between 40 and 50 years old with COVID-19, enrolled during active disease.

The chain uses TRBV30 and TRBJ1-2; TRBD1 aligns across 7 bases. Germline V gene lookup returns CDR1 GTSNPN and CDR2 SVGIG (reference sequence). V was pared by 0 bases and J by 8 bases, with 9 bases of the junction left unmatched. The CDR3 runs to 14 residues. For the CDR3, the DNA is TGTGCCTGGAGTGTACTGGGCAGGGGGTACGGCTACACCTTC. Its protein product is CAWSVLGRGYGYTF. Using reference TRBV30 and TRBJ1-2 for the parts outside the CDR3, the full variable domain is SQTIHQWPATLVQPVGSPLSLECTVEGTSNPNLYWYRQAAGRGLQLLFYSVGIGQISSEVPQNLSASRPQDRQFILSSKKLLLSDSGFYLCAWSVLGRGYGYTFGSGTRLTVV.

CDR3 bases: TGTGCCAGCAGCCGTCAGGGTTCTGAAGCTTTCTTT. Translating it yields CASSRQGSEAFF. V and J are TRBV5-4 and TRBJ1-1, with D possibly TRBD1 on 5 matching bases. This CDR3 has 12 residues. Germline CDR1 and CDR2: SGHNT and YYREEE (reference sequence). V was cut by 4 bases and J by 6 bases, with 10 bases left in between.

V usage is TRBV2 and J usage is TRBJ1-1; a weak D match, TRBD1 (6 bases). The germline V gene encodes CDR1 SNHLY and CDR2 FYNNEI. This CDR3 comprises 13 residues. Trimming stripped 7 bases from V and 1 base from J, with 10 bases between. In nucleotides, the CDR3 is TGTGCCAGCAAGACAGGAAAGAACACTGAAGCTTTCTTT. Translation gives CASKTGKNTEAFF.

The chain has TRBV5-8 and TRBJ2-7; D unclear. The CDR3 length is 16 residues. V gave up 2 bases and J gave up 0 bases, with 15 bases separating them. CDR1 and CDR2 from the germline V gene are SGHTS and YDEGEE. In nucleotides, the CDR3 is TGTGCCAGCAGCTTCATTTTGGGCTCCGGCTCCTACGAGCAGTACGTC. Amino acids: CASSFILGSGSYEQYV.

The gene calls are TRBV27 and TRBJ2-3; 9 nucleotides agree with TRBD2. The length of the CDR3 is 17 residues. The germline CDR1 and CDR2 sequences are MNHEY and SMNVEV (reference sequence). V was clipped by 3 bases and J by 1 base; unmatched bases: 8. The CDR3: CASSFAGGPPGTDTQYF. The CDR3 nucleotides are TGTGCCAGCAGTTTCGCGGGAGGGCCCCCTGGCACAGATACGCAGTATTTT.

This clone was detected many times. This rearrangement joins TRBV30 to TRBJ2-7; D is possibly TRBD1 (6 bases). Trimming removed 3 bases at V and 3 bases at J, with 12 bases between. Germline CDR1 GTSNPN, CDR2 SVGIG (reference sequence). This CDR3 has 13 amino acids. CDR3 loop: CAWSLDRSYEQYF. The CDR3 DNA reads TGTGCCTGGAGCTTAGACAGGAGCTACGAGCAGTACTTC.

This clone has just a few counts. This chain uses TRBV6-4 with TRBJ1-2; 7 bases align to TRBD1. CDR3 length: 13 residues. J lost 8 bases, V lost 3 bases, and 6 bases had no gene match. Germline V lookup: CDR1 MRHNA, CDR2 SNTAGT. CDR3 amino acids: CASSETGEGGYTF. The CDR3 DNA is TGTGCCAGCAGTGAAACAGGGGAAGGAGGCTACACCTTC.

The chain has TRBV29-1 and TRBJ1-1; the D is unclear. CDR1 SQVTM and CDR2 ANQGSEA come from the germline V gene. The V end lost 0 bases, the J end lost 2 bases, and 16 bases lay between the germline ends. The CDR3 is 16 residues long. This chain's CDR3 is CSVEDLVRGKNTEAFF. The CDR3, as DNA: TGCAGCGTTGAAGATCTAGTTCGGGGAAAAAACACTGAAGCTTTCTTT.

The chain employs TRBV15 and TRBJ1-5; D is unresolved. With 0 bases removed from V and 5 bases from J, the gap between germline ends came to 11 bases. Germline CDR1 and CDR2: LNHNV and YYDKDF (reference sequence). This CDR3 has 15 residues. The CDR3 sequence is CATSRDQKVDQPQHF. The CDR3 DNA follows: TGTGCCACCAGCAGAGATCAGAAAGTTGATCAGCCCCAGCATTTT.